The clone carrying this T cell receptor (beta chain) was seen more than once but under ten times. Its antigen is still unknown. The sample is drawn from a study of tumor-infiltrating lymphocytes in localized non-small cell lung cancer. Study outcomes and limitations: Different pieces of the same tissue were used for each assay. Tumors had more T cell infiltration than uninvolved lung, per TCRbeta sequencing and CD3 counts.

Sequenced by immunoSEQ multiplex PCR; TCRdb stores in-frame clones only, minus some. This sample has fewer than 25,000 clones, with around 80% found just once. The CDR3 has 16 residues. Germline V CDR1 and CDR2: LNHDA, SQIVND (reference sequence). The V and J ends lost 5 bases and 7 bases respectively, with 21 bases between them. This clonotype was obtained from a human donor with non-small cell lung cancer. V gene TRBV19 combines with J gene TRBJ1-5; no clear D. The sequenced material came from lung tumor tissue. This CDR3 is CASSPPWVGSVQPQHF. CDR3 nucleotides: TGTGCCAGTAGTCCCCCATGGGTAGGGTCTGTGCAGCCCCAGCATTTT.